A single sample is the source of the 5 T cell receptor beta chains below, sequenced in a study of blood T cell repertoires in COVID-19. The table came from immunoSEQ multiplex PCR; TCRdb's copy has only in-frame clones and leaves some out. The sample contains around 270,000 clones, around 86% of which appear only once. The sequenced sample consisted of peripheral blood. Every receptor here comes from a woman between 55 and 75 years old with COVID-19, enrolled during active disease.

This chain links TRBV4-3 with TRBJ1-1; D gene uncertain. Germline V CDR1 and CDR2: LGHNA, YSLEER. The V end lost 1 base, the J end lost 1 base, and 19 bases lay between the germline ends. CDR3 length: 18 amino acids. CDR3 sequence reads: CASSQGVRGRAGNTEAFF. For the CDR3, the DNA is TGCGCCAGCAGCCAAGGGGTTCGCGGGAGGGCCGGGAACACTGAAGCTTTCTTT.

The chain uses TRBV6-5 and TRBJ1-2; D possibly corresponds to TRBD1 (6 bases). V was shortened by 7 bases and J by 7 bases, with 16 bases between the two germline ends. CDR1 MNHEY and CDR2 SVGAGI come from the germline V gene. The CDR3 contains 13 residues. In DNA form, the CDR3 reads TGTGCCAGCACCGAAACAGGGATCGGTGGCTACACCTTC. As protein: CASTETGIGGYTF.

The genes are TRBV7-8 and TRBJ1-6; the D is unclear. Germline CDR1 and CDR2: SGHVS and FQNEAQ. The ends were cut back, 5 bases at V and 10 bases at J, with 12 bases in the middle. The CDR3 consists of 13 residues. The chain's CDR3 is CASSPTRESPLHF. The CDR3 DNA is TGTGCCAGCAGCCCCACTCGGGAGTCACCCCTCCACTTT.

The rearrangement links TRBV7-2 to TRBJ1-5, with TRBD1 matching over 7 bases. After removal of 5 bases from V and 13 bases from J, the junction contained 5 bases not matched to a gene. This CDR3 is 11 amino acids long. Germline CDR1 SGHTA, CDR2 FQGNSA. This CDR3 is CASSPGQIQHF. In DNA form, the CDR3 reads TGTGCCAGCAGCCCGGGACAGATTCAGCATTTT.

This clone was seen only once. The chain carries TRBV6-5 and TRBJ2-1; 12 bases match TRBD1. CDR3 length: 14 residues. Germline CDR1 MNHEY, CDR2 SVGAGI. Trimming took 7 bases from V and 7 from J; bases not matched to a gene: 5. The DNA of the CDR3 is TGTGCCAGCACTGGGACAGGGGGCCGAAATGAGCAGTTCTTC. Its protein product is CASTGTGGRNEQFF.